This TCR delta chain originates from a study of γδ T cells in repeated Plasmodium falciparum infection. Bulk repertoires came from Vgamma9/Vdelta2+ or Vdelta2-negative gammadelta T cells flow-sorted from PBMC. Of note for this clone: TCRdb pairs this DNA with a much larger clone's protein that differs at residue 7, likely a read error; the protein shown was translated from the DNA.

Germline lookup yields CDR1 TVYSNPD and CDR2 GDNSRS (reference sequence). The length of the CDR3 is 28 residues. Losses at the gene ends were 4 bases for V and 4 bases for J; bases not matched to a gene: 40. TCRdb called clones anew from the multiplex PCR reads with CATT. The repertoire includes tens of thousands of delta-chain clones, around 1.5% of them detected once, and 15% sits in the top ten. The source material was gamma-delta T cells from blood. The sequence derives from a pool of human donors (malaria-infected and uninfected, not separated). This chain links TRDV3 with TRDJ3; TRDD3 aligns across 13 bases. The CDR3: CASPMSLVVPSREYWGIRGWWDTRQMFF. The CDR3 DNA follows: TGTGCCTCTCCGATGTCCCTGGTGGTCCCGTCCCGCGAGTACTGGGGGATACGCGGCTGGTGGGACACCCGACAGATGTTTTTC. Complete variable domain (other parts from reference TRDV3 and TRDJ3): CDKVTQSSPDQTVASGSEVVLLCTYDTVYSNPDLFWYRIRPDYSFQFVFYGDNSRSEGADFTQGRFSVKHILTQKAFHLVISPVRTEDSATYYCASPMSLVVPSREYWGIRGWWDTRQMFFGTGIKLFVEP.